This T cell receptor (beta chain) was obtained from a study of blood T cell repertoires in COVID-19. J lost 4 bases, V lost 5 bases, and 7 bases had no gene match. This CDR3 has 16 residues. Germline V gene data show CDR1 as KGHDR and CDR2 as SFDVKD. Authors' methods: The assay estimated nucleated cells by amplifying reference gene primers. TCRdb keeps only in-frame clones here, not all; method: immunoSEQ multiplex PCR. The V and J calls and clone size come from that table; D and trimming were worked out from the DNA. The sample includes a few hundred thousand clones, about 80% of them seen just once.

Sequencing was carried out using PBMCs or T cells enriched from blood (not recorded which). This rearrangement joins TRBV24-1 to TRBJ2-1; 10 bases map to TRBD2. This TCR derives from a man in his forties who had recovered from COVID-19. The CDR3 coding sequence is TGTGCCACCAGTGGGAGTACTAGCGGGGATTACAATGAGCAGTTCTTC. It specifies CATSGSTSGDYNEQFF.